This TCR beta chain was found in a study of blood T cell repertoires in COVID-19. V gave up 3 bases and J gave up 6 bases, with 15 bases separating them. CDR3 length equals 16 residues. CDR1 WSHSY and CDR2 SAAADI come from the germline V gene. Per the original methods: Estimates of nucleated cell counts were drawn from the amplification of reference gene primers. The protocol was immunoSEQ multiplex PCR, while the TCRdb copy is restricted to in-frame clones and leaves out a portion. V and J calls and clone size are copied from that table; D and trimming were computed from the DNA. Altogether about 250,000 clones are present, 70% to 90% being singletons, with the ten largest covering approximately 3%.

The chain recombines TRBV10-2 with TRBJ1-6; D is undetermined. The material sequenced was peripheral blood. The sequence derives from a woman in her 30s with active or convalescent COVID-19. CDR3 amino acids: CASSEGRYDFNSPLHF. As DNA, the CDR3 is TGCGCCAGCAGTGAAGGGAGATACGATTTTAATTCACCCCTCCACTTT.